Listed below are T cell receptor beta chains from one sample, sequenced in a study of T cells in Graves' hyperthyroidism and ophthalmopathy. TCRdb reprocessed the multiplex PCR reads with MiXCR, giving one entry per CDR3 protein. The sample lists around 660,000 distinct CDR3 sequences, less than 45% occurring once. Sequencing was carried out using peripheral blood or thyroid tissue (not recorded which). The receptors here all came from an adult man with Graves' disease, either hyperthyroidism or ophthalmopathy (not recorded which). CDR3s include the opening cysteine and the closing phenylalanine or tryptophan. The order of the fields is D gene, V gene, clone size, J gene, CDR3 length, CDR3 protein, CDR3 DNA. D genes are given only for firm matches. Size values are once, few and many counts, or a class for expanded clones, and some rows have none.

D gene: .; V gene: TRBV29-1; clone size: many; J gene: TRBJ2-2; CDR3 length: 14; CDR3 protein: CSVGGLSNTGELFF; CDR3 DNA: TGCAGCGTTGGCGGACTTTCGAACACCGGGGAGCTGTTTTTT
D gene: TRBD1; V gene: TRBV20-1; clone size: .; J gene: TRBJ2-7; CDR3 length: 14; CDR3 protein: CSGVPGQGPYEQYF; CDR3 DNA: TGCAGTGGAGTACCGGGACAGGGACCCTACGAGCAGTACTTC
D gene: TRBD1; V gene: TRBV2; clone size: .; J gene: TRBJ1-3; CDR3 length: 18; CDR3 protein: CASGFVPGQGVAGNTIYF; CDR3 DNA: TGTGCTAGTGGTTTCGTACCGGGACAGGGCGTTGCTGGAAACACCATATATTTT
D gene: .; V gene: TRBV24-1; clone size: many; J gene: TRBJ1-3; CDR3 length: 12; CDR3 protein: CATAGSGNTIYF; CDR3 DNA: TGTGCCACAGCGGGCTCTGGAAACACCATATATTTT
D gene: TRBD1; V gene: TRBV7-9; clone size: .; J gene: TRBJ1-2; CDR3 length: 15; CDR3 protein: CASSPGQGAGWGYTF; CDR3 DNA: TGTGCCAGCAGCCCCGGACAGGGGGCAGGTTGGGGCTACACCTTC
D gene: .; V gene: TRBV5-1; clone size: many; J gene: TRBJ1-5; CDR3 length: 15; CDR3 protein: CASSLDGGGDQPQHF; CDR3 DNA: TGCGCCAGCAGCTTGGATGGGGGGGGCGATCAGCCCCAGCATTTT
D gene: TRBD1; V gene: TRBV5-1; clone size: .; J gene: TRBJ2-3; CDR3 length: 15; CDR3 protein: CASNTGQGRQDTQYF; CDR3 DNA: TGCGCCAGTAACACCGGACAGGGGCGGCAGGATACGCAGTATTTT
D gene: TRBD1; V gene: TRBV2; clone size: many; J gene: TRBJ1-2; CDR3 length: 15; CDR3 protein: CASSLPGQVIDGYTF; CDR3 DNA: TGTGCCAGCAGTCTTCCCGGACAGGTCATTGATGGCTACACCTTC
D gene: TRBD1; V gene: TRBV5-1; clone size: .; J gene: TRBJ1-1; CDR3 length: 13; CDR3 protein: CTSRVQGALEAFF; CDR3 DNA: TGCACCAGCAGAGTACAGGGGGCTCTGGAAGCTTTCTTT
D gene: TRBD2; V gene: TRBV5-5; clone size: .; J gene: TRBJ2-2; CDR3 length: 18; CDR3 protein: CASSLGLAGGPGTGELFF; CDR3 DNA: TGTGCCAGCAGCTTGGGTCTAGCGGGGGGGCCGGGCACCGGGGAGCTGTTTTTT
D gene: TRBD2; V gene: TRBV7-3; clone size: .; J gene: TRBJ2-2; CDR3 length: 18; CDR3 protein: CASSSPPSLAGLTGELFF; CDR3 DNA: TGTGCCAGCAGCTCCCCTCCAAGCCTAGCGGGACTCACCGGGGAGCTGTTTTTT
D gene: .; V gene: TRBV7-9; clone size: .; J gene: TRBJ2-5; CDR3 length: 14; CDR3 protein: CASSRPGQGGTQYF; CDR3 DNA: TGTGCCAGCAGCCGCCCGGGGCAGGGGGGGACCCAGTACTTC
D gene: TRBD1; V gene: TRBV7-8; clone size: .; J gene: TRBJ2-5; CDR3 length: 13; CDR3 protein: CASSQDWDRTQYF; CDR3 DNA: TGTGCCAGCAGCCAAGATTGGGACAGAACCCAGTACTTC
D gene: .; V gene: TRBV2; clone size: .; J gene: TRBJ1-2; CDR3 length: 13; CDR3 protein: CASRGGRPYGYTF; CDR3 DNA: TGTGCCAGCAGGGGGGGGCGCCCCTATGGCTACACCTTC
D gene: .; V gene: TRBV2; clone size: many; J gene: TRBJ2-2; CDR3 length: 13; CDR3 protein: CASGRANTGELFF; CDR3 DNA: TGTGCCAGTGGCAGGGCGAACACCGGGGAGCTGTTTTTT
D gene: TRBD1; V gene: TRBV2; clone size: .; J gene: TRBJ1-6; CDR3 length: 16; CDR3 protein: CASSNAWGQGGSPLHF; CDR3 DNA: TGTGCCAGCAGCAACGCCTGGGGACAGGGTGGGTCACCCCTCCACTTT
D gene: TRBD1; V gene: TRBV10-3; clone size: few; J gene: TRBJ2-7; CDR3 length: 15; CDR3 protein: CASSYGTGESYEQYF; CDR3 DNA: TGTGCCAGCAGTTATGGGACAGGCGAATCCTACGAGCAGTACTTC
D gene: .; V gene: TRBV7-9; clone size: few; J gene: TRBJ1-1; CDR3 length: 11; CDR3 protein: CASSYDREAFF; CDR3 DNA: TGTGCCAGCAGCTACGACAGGGAAGCTTTCTTT
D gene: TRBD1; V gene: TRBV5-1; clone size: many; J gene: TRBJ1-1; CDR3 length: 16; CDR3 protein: CASSPRTGGLDTEAFF; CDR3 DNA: TGCGCCAGCAGCCCGAGGACAGGGGGCTTGGACACTGAAGCTTTCTTT
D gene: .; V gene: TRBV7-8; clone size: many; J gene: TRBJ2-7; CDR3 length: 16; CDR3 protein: CASSLTGRLPAYEQYF; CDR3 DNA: TGTGCCAGCAGCTTGACGGGACGCCTGCCAGCTTACGAGCAGTACTTC
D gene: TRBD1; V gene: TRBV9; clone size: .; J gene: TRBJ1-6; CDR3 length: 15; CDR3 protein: CASSPHRTGVSPLHF; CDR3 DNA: TGTGCCAGCAGCCCCCATCGGACAGGCGTTTCACCCCTCCACTTT
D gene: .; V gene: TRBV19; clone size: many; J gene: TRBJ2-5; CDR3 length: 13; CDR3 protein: CASSVNSQETQYF; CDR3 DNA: TGTGCCAGTAGTGTGAACAGTCAAGAGACCCAGTACTTC
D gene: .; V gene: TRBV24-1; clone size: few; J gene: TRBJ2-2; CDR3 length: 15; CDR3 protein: CATSDKRGATGELFF; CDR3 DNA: TGTGCCACCAGTGACAAGAGGGGGGCCACCGGGGAGCTGTTTTTT
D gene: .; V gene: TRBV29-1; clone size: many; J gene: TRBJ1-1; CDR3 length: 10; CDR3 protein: CSARYTEAFF; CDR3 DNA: TGCAGCGCCCGATACACTGAAGCTTTCTTT
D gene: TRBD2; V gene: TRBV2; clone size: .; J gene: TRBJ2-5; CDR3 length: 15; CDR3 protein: CASSAGLAEQETQYF; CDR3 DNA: TGTGCCAGCAGTGCCGGACTAGCGGAGCAAGAGACCCAGTACTTC
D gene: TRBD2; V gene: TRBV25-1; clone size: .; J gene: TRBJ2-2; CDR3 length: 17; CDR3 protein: CASSSASGRARTGELFF; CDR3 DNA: TGTGCCAGCTCCTCAGCCAGCGGGAGGGCGCGCACCGGGGAGCTGTTTTTT
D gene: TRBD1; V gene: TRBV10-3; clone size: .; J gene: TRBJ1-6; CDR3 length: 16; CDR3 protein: CAIGGTGTGFGSPLHF; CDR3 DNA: TGTGCCATCGGGGGGACAGGGACGGGCTTTGGTTCACCCCTCCACTTT
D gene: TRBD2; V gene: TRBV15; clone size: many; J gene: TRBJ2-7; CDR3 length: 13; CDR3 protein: CATSAAGSYEQYF; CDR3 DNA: TGTGCCACCAGCGCAGCGGGATCTTACGAGCAGTACTTC
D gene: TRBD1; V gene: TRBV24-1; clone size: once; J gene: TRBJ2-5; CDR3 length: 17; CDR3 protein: CATSDFGQGAQTETQYF; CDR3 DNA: TGTGCCACCAGTGATTTCGGACAGGGAGCACAGACGGAGACCCAGTACTTC
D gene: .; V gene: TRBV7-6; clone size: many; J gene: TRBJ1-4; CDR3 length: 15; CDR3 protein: CASSLVGGKDEKLFF; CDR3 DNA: TGTGCCAGCAGCTTAGTAGGCGGGAAGGATGAAAAACTGTTTTTT